The present T cell receptor (beta chain) was sequenced within a study of cytomegalovirus exposure and HLA in healthy donors. TCRdb's copy holds only in-frame clones and misses some; the assay was immunoSEQ multiplex PCR. The table has 150,000 to 200,000 clones, about 86% seen once; the top ten hold 2% to 2.5%. With regard to this clone: Germline and junction disagree at one end, which may indicate a read error.

Germline V gene data show CDR1 as MRHNA and CDR2 as SNTAGT. The CDR3 consists of 14 residues. The V call is TRBV6-4, the J call TRBJ2-2; D may be TRBD1 (6 bases). This sequence originates from a woman between 18 and 29 years old in good health and CMV-seronegative. Source material: PBMCs. This CDR3 is CASRRRWDTGELFF. CDR3 coding DNA: TGTGCCAGCAGAAGGAGATGGGACACTGGGGAGCTGTTTTTT.